This is a list of T cell receptor beta chains from one sample in a study of early T cells in non-severe SARS-CoV-2 infection. MiXCR, run by TCRdb on the 5' RACE reads, gives a single entry per CDR3 protein. The sample has more than 95,000 distinct CDR3 sequences, 9.5% to 12% seen once. The sample was whole blood, taken at baseline. Source of these receptors: an adult who was a healthcare worker with PCR-confirmed SARS-CoV-2 infection or an uninfected control (not recorded which). Both conserved end residues are part of each CDR3. The order of the fields is D gene, J gene, clone size, V gene, CDR3 protein, CDR3 DNA. The D gene is left open where the match is weak. Expanded clones are given a class, and other clones once, few, many or no size at all.

D gene: NA
J gene: TRBJ1-5
clone size: few
V gene: TRBV20-1
CDR3 protein: CSARDQGTYSNQPQHF
CDR3 DNA: TGCAGTGCTAGAGATCAAGGGACCTATAGCAATCAGCCCCAGCATTTT

D gene: NA
J gene: TRBJ2-2
clone size: NA
V gene: TRBV7-3
CDR3 protein: CASSFNGAGELFF
CDR3 DNA: TGTGCCAGCAGCTTCAACGGCGCCGGGGAGCTGTTTTTT

D gene: TRBD2
J gene: TRBJ2-3
clone size: few
V gene: TRBV10-3
CDR3 protein: CAISRPPGLTTDTQYF
CDR3 DNA: TGTGCCATCAGTCGCCCCCCGGGACTAACAACAGATACGCAGTATTTT

D gene: TRBD1
J gene: TRBJ2-3
clone size: many
V gene: TRBV7-9
CDR3 protein: CASSHQTGAFGGDTQYF
CDR3 DNA: TGTGCCAGCAGCCATCAGACAGGGGCCTTCGGCGGCGATACGCAGTATTTT

D gene: TRBD1
J gene: TRBJ1-2
clone size: many
V gene: TRBV4-1
CDR3 protein: CASSQEGTGDGGYTF
CDR3 DNA: TGCGCCAGCAGCCAAGAAGGGACAGGGGACGGTGGCTACACCTTC

D gene: NA
J gene: TRBJ2-5
clone size: NA
V gene: TRBV20-1
CDR3 protein: CSPYSGNQETQYF
CDR3 DNA: TGCAGTCCATATTCAGGGAACCAAGAGACCCAGTACTTC

D gene: NA
J gene: TRBJ1-2
clone size: many
V gene: TRBV29-1
CDR3 protein: CSVEAGRLGPRDGYTF
CDR3 DNA: TGCAGCGTTGAAGCAGGAAGGCTGGGGCCCCGAGATGGCTACACCTTC

D gene: NA
J gene: TRBJ2-1
clone size: many
V gene: TRBV6-2/TRBV6-3
CDR3 protein: CASSALFRGEQFF
CDR3 DNA: TGTGCCAGCAGCGCCTTATTCCGGGGGGAGCAGTTCTTC

D gene: NA
J gene: TRBJ2-7
clone size: few
V gene: TRBV4-2
CDR3 protein: CASSPLEGETYEQYF
CDR3 DNA: TGTGCCAGCAGCCCGTTGGAGGGAGAGACCTACGAGCAGTACTTC

D gene: NA
J gene: TRBJ2-2
clone size: few
V gene: TRBV11-2
CDR3 protein: CASSPTGYTNTGELFF
CDR3 DNA: TGTGCCAGCAGCCCCACAGGGTATACGAACACCGGGGAGCTGTTTTTT

D gene: TRBD2
J gene: TRBJ2-7
clone size: NA
V gene: TRBV3-1
CDR3 protein: CASTNGLAGATYEQYF
CDR3 DNA: TGTGCCTCCACCAACGGGCTAGCGGGGGCCACCTACGAGCAGTACTTC

D gene: TRBD1
J gene: TRBJ2-1
clone size: many
V gene: TRBV24-1
CDR3 protein: CATSDLGGTDSYNEQFF
CDR3 DNA: TGTGCCACCAGTGACCTAGGGGGCACGGACTCCTACAATGAGCAGTTCTTC

D gene: TRBD1
J gene: TRBJ1-2
clone size: few
V gene: TRBV29-1
CDR3 protein: CSVRDRGSGYTF
CDR3 DNA: TGCAGCGTTCGGGACAGGGGAAGTGGCTACACCTTC

D gene: NA
J gene: TRBJ2-7
clone size: NA
V gene: TRBV20-1
CDR3 protein: CSASADLASSYEQYF
CDR3 DNA: TGCAGTGCGTCGGCCGACCTAGCGTCGTCCTACGAGCAGTACTTC

D gene: NA
J gene: TRBJ2-3
clone size: NA
V gene: TRBV18
CDR3 protein: CASSPPSDPDTQYF
CDR3 DNA: TGTGCCAGCTCACCACCTTCCGACCCAGATACGCAGTATTTT

D gene: NA
J gene: TRBJ1-1
clone size: NA
V gene: TRBV29-1
CDR3 protein: CSVGAGHSSSEAFF
CDR3 DNA: TGCAGCGTTGGTGCAGGGCATAGTTCTTCTGAAGCTTTCTTT

D gene: NA
J gene: TRBJ2-7
clone size: many
V gene: TRBV6-5
CDR3 protein: CASSDRGEQYF
CDR3 DNA: TGTGCCAGCAGTGACCGTGGTGAGCAGTACTTC

D gene: NA
J gene: TRBJ2-1
clone size: few
V gene: TRBV9
CDR3 protein: CASSPSPWYEQFF
CDR3 DNA: TGTGCCAGCAGCCCGTCCCCTTGGTATGAGCAGTTCTTC

D gene: TRBD1
J gene: TRBJ1-5
clone size: NA
V gene: TRBV13
CDR3 protein: CASSMGQGVQPQHF
CDR3 DNA: TGTGCCAGCAGCATGGGACAGGGAGTCCAGCCCCAGCATTTT

D gene: NA
J gene: TRBJ2-5
clone size: few
V gene: TRBV6-6
CDR3 protein: CASSYEIETQYF
CDR3 DNA: TGTGCCAGCAGTTACGAAATCGAGACCCAGTACTTC

D gene: TRBD1
J gene: TRBJ2-5
clone size: many
V gene: TRBV5-4
CDR3 protein: CASSVGQFETQYF
CDR3 DNA: TGTGCCAGCAGCGTGGGACAGTTTGAGACCCAGTACTTC

D gene: TRBD1
J gene: TRBJ2-1
clone size: NA
V gene: TRBV29-1
CDR3 protein: CSVTRDSNEQFF
CDR3 DNA: TGCAGCGTTACCCGGGACAGCAATGAGCAGTTCTTC

D gene: NA
J gene: TRBJ2-1
clone size: few
V gene: TRBV7-2
CDR3 protein: CASSLGSLNEQFF
CDR3 DNA: TGTGCCAGCAGCTTAGGGAGTTTGAATGAGCAGTTCTTC

D gene: NA
J gene: TRBJ1-1
clone size: many
V gene: TRBV20-1
CDR3 protein: CSARDRWSLNTEAFF
CDR3 DNA: TGCAGTGCTAGAGATCGCTGGTCCCTGAACACTGAAGCTTTCTTT

D gene: NA
J gene: TRBJ2-1
clone size: many
V gene: TRBV19
CDR3 protein: CASSAGTSGNEQFF
CDR3 DNA: TGTGCCAGTAGTGCCGGGACGAGCGGAAATGAGCAGTTCTTC

D gene: NA
J gene: TRBJ1-5
clone size: NA
V gene: TRBV5-1
CDR3 protein: CASSLEPRQPQHF
CDR3 DNA: TGCGCCAGCAGCTTGGAACCGCGTCAGCCCCAGCATTTT

D gene: NA
J gene: TRBJ2-1
clone size: many
V gene: TRBV12-3/TRBV12-4
CDR3 protein: CASTPPGPIRNEQFF
CDR3 DNA: TGTGCCAGCACCCCCCCAGGGCCTATAAGGAATGAGCAGTTCTTC

D gene: NA
J gene: TRBJ2-4
clone size: NA
V gene: TRBV4-2
CDR3 protein: CASRGLAKNIQYF
CDR3 DNA: TGTGCCAGCAGGGGCCTAGCCAAAAACATTCAGTACTTC

D gene: TRBD2
J gene: TRBJ2-7
clone size: few
V gene: TRBV25-1
CDR3 protein: CASSESWGEGYEQYF
CDR3 DNA: TGTGCCAGCAGTGAATCGTGGGGGGAGGGCTACGAGCAGTACTTC

D gene: NA
J gene: TRBJ1-6
clone size: NA
V gene: TRBV4-2
CDR3 protein: CASSQETSYDSPLHF
CDR3 DNA: TGTGCCAGCAGCCAAGAGACGAGCTATGATTCACCCCTCCACTTT

D gene: NA
J gene: TRBJ1-2
clone size: many
V gene: TRBV20-1
CDR3 protein: CSATGTSYGYTF
CDR3 DNA: TGCAGTGCTACCGGGACAAGTTATGGCTACACCTTC

D gene: NA
J gene: TRBJ2-1
clone size: many
V gene: TRBV29-1
CDR3 protein: CSAAGGGSNEQFF
CDR3 DNA: TGCAGCGCCGCAGGGGGAGGGTCTAATGAGCAGTTCTTC

D gene: NA
J gene: TRBJ2-1
clone size: few
V gene: TRBV7-9
CDR3 protein: CASSLVDGWDNEQFF
CDR3 DNA: TGTGCCAGCAGCTTAGTGGACGGGTGGGACAATGAGCAGTTCTTC

D gene: NA
J gene: TRBJ2-2
clone size: few
V gene: TRBV3-1
CDR3 protein: CASQRLPGELFF
CDR3 DNA: TGTGCCAGCCAACGGCTGCCCGGGGAGCTGTTTTTT

D gene: TRBD1
J gene: TRBJ2-7
clone size: many
V gene: TRBV3-1
CDR3 protein: CASSHLGTGLSYEQYF
CDR3 DNA: TGTGCCAGCAGCCACCTCGGGACAGGCCTCTCCTACGAGCAGTACTTC

D gene: NA
J gene: TRBJ2-3
clone size: many
V gene: TRBV6-5
CDR3 protein: CASAPRGTDTQYF
CDR3 DNA: TGTGCCAGCGCCCCGCGTGGCACAGATACGCAGTATTTT

D gene: NA
J gene: TRBJ2-6
clone size: many
V gene: TRBV5-1
CDR3 protein: CASSLSAGANVLTF
CDR3 DNA: TGCGCCAGCAGCTTGTCTGCCGGGGCCAACGTCCTGACTTTC

D gene: TRBD1
J gene: TRBJ2-1
clone size: many
V gene: TRBV5-6
CDR3 protein: CASSARQGRGPFF
CDR3 DNA: TGTGCCAGCAGCGCCAGACAGGGACGAGGGCCGTTCTTC

D gene: TRBD1
J gene: TRBJ1-1
clone size: NA
V gene: TRBV4-1
CDR3 protein: CASSRHPPRQGNFVGLEAFF
CDR3 DNA: TGCGCCAGCAGCCGTCACCCTCCGAGACAGGGAAATTTTGTCGGGCTTGAAGCTTTCTTT

D gene: NA
J gene: TRBJ2-3
clone size: few
V gene: TRBV9
CDR3 protein: CASSVDSGETDTQYF
CDR3 DNA: TGTGCCAGCAGCGTAGATAGTGGGGAGACAGATACGCAGTATTTT

D gene: TRBD2
J gene: TRBJ2-3
clone size: many
V gene: TRBV20-1
CDR3 protein: CSARAAGQIHGTDTQYF
CDR3 DNA: TGCAGTGCTAGAGCAGCGGGGCAGATCCATGGGACAGATACGCAGTATTTT

D gene: NA
J gene: TRBJ2-1
clone size: NA
V gene: TRBV7-6
CDR3 protein: CASSLAIQTNNEQFF
CDR3 DNA: TGTGCCAGCAGCTTAGCGATTCAGACTAACAATGAGCAGTTCTTC

D gene: NA
J gene: TRBJ1-1
clone size: NA
V gene: TRBV10-3
CDR3 protein: CAISEGGWSTEAFF
CDR3 DNA: TGTGCCATCAGTGAAGGGGGGTGGTCCACTGAAGCTTTCTTT

D gene: NA
J gene: TRBJ2-6
clone size: many
V gene: TRBV11-2
CDR3 protein: CASSQSPAGANVLTF
CDR3 DNA: TGTGCCAGCAGCCAAAGCCCTGCAGGGGCCAACGTCCTGACTTTC

D gene: NA
J gene: TRBJ1-4
clone size: NA
V gene: TRBV7-9
CDR3 protein: CASSPLGGGTTNEKLFF
CDR3 DNA: TGTGCCAGCAGCCCACTGGGTGGGGGAACAACTAATGAAAAACTGTTTTTT

D gene: TRBD1
J gene: TRBJ2-4
clone size: NA
V gene: TRBV29-1
CDR3 protein: CSVGQGGGNIQYF
CDR3 DNA: TGCAGCGTTGGACAGGGGGGCGGAAACATTCAGTACTTC

D gene: TRBD2
J gene: TRBJ2-5
clone size: many
V gene: TRBV6-5
CDR3 protein: CASSYSGTSGVETQYF
CDR3 DNA: TGTGCCAGCAGTTACTCCGGGACTAGCGGTGTAGAGACCCAGTACTTC

D gene: NA
J gene: TRBJ2-1
clone size: NA
V gene: TRBV29-1
CDR3 protein: CSVEAMQTEQFF
CDR3 DNA: TGCAGCGTTGAAGCGATGCAAACGGAGCAGTTCTTC

D gene: NA
J gene: TRBJ2-1
clone size: NA
V gene: TRBV24-1
CDR3 protein: CATSANSFNEQFF
CDR3 DNA: TGTGCCACCAGTGCCAACAGTTTCAATGAGCAGTTCTTC

D gene: NA
J gene: TRBJ1-1
clone size: few
V gene: TRBV6-5
CDR3 protein: CASRGTSSLNTEAFF
CDR3 DNA: TGTGCCAGCAGGGGCACATCTTCTCTTAACACTGAAGCTTTCTTT

D gene: NA
J gene: TRBJ2-3
clone size: many
V gene: TRBV28
CDR3 protein: CATQGGSRDTQYF
CDR3 DNA: TGTGCCACGCAGGGGGGATCACGAGATACGCAGTATTTT

D gene: NA
J gene: TRBJ1-1
clone size: NA
V gene: TRBV7-8
CDR3 protein: CASSLDVGITEAFF
CDR3 DNA: TGTGCCAGCAGCTTAGATGTGGGCATCACTGAAGCTTTCTTT

D gene: NA
J gene: TRBJ2-1
clone size: NA
V gene: TRBV15
CDR3 protein: CATSLDRLEYNEQFF
CDR3 DNA: TGTGCCACCAGCCTGGACAGACTAGAATACAATGAGCAGTTCTTC

D gene: NA
J gene: TRBJ1-6
clone size: few
V gene: TRBV5-1
CDR3 protein: CASSMENNSPLHF
CDR3 DNA: TGCGCCAGCAGCATGGAGAATAATTCACCCCTCCACTTT

D gene: NA
J gene: TRBJ2-1
clone size: many
V gene: TRBV10-2
CDR3 protein: CASSVSGLPYNEQFF
CDR3 DNA: TGCGCCAGCAGTGTTTCGGGACTCCCATACAATGAGCAGTTCTTC

D gene: NA
J gene: TRBJ2-3
clone size: many
V gene: TRBV3-1
CDR3 protein: CASSQGNKGGTDTQYF
CDR3 DNA: TGTGCCAGCAGCCAAGGTAACAAGGGTGGCACAGATACGCAGTATTTT

D gene: NA
J gene: TRBJ2-3
clone size: NA
V gene: TRBV20-1
CDR3 protein: CSASVGGQSTDTQYF
CDR3 DNA: TGCAGTGCTAGTGTGGGGGGGCAAAGCACAGATACGCAGTATTTT

D gene: TRBD1
J gene: TRBJ1-2
clone size: NA
V gene: TRBV13
CDR3 protein: CASSGGTGNVYGYTF
CDR3 DNA: TGTGCCAGCAGCGGTGGGACAGGAAACGTCTACGGCTACACCTTC

D gene: TRBD1
J gene: TRBJ2-7
clone size: few
V gene: TRBV20-1
CDR3 protein: CSASIQGAQSYEQYF
CDR3 DNA: TGCAGTGCTAGTATCCAGGGGGCTCAGTCCTACGAGCAGTACTTC

D gene: NA
J gene: TRBJ2-7
clone size: few
V gene: TRBV9
CDR3 protein: CAPRSFPSYEQYF
CDR3 DNA: TGTGCCCCCAGGAGCTTCCCCTCCTACGAGCAGTACTTC